This TCR beta chain originates from a study of blood T cell repertoires in COVID-19 (dated by TCRdb to about 2020). In the study overall: Collaborator samples came from the United States, Italy and Spain and covered acute and convalescent phases of COVID-19. Subjects who had been exposed to COVID-19, were actively infected with it, or had recovered from it provided the deeply sampled blood TCRbeta repertoires that made up the dataset. Samples were obtained from the ongoing ImmuneRACE study (first 160 participants) and from approximately 1,200 subjects provided by 6 global collaborators. The sample metadata nearly always contained a de-identified subject ID, COVID-19 status, age in years and sex. The repertoires were released in a freely available public database meant as a resource for research on the immune response to SARS-CoV-2. The prospective study material was composed of cDNA or gDNA derived from T cells, B-cell-depleted T cells, or PBMCs. Where available, HLA class I and class II types were taken from metadata supplied by the sample provider and were not determined by assay-based typing.

Study-wide findings and limitations: Clinical and demographic metadata were provided uncurated, with the amount varying by source and participant.

According to the germline V gene, CDR1 reads SGHTS and CDR2 reads YDEGEE. Clipping removes 5 bases from V and 3 bases from J, with 11 as the unmatched junction base count. Taken from cysteine to phenylalanine, the CDR3 has 17 residues. The entry retains the CDR3 DNA only, 51 bases that are in frame from base 1. On this clone: It lacks a known antigen. No much larger clone exists at a distance of one base, and base qualities are not known.

At one collaborating source in Seattle, patients were enrolled during active infection and were followed longitudinally through the course of disease. Collaborating institutions collected whole blood in K2EDTA tubes following their own protocols. Collaborator samples were shipped for TCRbeta analysis as frozen whole blood, isolated PBMCs, or DNA extracted from either sample type. TCRbeta CDR3 regions were amplified from genomic DNA by means of the immunoSEQ Assay, a bias-controlled multiplex PCR. Turning to the authors' computational methods: Nucleated cell counts per sample were estimated from amplification of reference gene primers within the assay. To quantify the absolute abundance of each unique TCRbeta CDR3 rearrangement, sequence reads were collapsed and filtered. Productive Simpson clonality was computed per sample as the square root of Simpson's diversity index over productive rearrangements. TCRdb mirrors the immuneACCESS table, restricted to in-frame sequences. Some clones are absent from its copies; in checked studies, under half trace to an unresolved V gene, and the reason for the others is unknown. D and trimming come from the DNA, and the V and J calls and clone size come from that table. The sample table contains 300,000 to 350,000 clones; only one count was recorded for over 75% of them. The ten most abundant clones make up about 6.8% of the sample.

The sequence joins TRBV5-8 to TRBJ1-4, and TRBD1 aligns with 9 junction nucleotides. This clonotype was obtained from a woman between 25 and 40 years old with COVID-19, enrolled during active disease. Sequenced: peripheral blood. Here the CDR3 is given as CASSSGQGGRSNEKLFF. The DNA is as follows: TGTGCCAGCAGTTCGGGACAGGGAGGACGGTCTAATGAAAAACTGTTTTTT.